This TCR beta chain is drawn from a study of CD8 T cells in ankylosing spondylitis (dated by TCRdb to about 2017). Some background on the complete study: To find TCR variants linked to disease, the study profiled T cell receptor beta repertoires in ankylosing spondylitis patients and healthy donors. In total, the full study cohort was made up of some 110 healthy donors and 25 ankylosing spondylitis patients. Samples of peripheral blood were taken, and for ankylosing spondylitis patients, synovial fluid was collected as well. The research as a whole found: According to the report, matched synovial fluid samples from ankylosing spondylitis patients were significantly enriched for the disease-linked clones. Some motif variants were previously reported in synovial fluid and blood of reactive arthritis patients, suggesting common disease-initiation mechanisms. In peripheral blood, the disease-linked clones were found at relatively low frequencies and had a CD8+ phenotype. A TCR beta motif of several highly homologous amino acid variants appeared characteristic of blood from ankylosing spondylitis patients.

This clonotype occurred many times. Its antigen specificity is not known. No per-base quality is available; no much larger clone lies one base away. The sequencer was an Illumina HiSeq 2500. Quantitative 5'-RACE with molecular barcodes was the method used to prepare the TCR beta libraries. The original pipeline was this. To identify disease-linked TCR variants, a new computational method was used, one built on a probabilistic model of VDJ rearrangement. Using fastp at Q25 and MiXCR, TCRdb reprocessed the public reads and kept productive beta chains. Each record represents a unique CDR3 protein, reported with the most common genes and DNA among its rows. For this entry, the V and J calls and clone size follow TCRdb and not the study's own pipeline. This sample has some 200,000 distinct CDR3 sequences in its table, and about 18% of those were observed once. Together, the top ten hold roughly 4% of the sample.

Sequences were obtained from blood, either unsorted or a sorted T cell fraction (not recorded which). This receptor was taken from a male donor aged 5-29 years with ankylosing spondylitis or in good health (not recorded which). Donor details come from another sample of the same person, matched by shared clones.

The base sequence is TGTGCCAGCAGCCCCGCGATCAGGGCTTATAAGTACGAGCAGTACTTC. This translates into CASSPAIRAYKYEQYF. The rearrangement combines TRBV4-2 with TRBJ2-7; the D segment could be TRBD1, given 5 matching bases. Reading the germline V gene gives CDR1 LGHNA and CDR2 YNFKEQ. The CDR3 contains 16 residues, cysteine and phenylalanine counted. Solely the CDR3 DNA is kept, with 48 bases framed from the first base. Deletion took 4 bases off V and 4 bases off J, with a span of 20 bases between the germline ends.